The subject of this entry is one T cell receptor beta chain. Its specificity is unknown. This specimen belongs to a study of cytomegalovirus exposure and HLA in healthy donors. This PCR relied on a set of 60 Vbeta primers and 13 Jbeta primers. This table comes from immunoSEQ multiplex PCR, and its TCRdb copy is limited to in-frame clones, with some not included. This table holds more than 65,000 clones, under 85% found once. Trimming stripped 1 base from V and 4 bases from J, with 14 bases between. Germline V gives CDR1 SEHNR, CDR2 FQNEAQ (reference sequence). The CDR3 is 15 residues long. Study results and limitations: It was likely that a cluster of highly shared sequence variants was a sequencing artifact. In a later analysis, an Asian-associated ancestry cluster reportedly showed fewer N-insertions than the roughly 730-donor mean. Later, an analysis found that common viral pathogens appeared to be linked with several of the most significant clusters.

The sequenced sample was PBMCs. This rearrangement joins TRBV7-9 to TRBJ2-7; tentatively, D is TRBD1 (6 bases). The clonotype originates from a woman in her sixties in good health and CMV-seropositive. CDR3 DNA: TGTGCCAGCAGCTTAGGGTCAGGGGATTGGTACGAGCAGTACTTC. Translating it yields CASSLGSGDWYEQYF.